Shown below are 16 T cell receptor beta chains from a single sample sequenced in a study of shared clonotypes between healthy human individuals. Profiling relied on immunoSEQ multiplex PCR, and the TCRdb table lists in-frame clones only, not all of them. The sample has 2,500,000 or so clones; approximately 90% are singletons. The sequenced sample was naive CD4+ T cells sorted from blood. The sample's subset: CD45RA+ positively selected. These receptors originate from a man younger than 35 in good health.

The CDR3 nucleotides read TGTGCCAGCAGCCCGACTCTAGTGGGAGGCTACAATGAGCAGTTCTTC. Translating it yields CASSPTLVGGYNEQFF. The chain has TRBV5-6 and TRBJ2-1, with D possibly TRBD2 on 6 matching bases. Looked up from germline, CDR1 is SGHDT and CDR2 is YYEEEE. V lost 4 bases to trimming and J lost 3 bases, with 17 bases between them. The CDR3 totals 16 residues.

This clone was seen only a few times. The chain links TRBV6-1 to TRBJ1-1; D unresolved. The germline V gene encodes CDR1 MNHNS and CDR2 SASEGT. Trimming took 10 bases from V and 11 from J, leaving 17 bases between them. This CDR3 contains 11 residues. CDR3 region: CATSSGREAFF. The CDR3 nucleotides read TGTGCCACCTCCTCGGGTCGGGAGGCTTTCTTT.

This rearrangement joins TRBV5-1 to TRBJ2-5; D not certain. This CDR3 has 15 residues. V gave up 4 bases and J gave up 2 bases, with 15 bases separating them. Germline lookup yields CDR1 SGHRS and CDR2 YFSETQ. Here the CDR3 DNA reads TGCGCCAGCAGCCGAATACAAAGCACACAAGAGACCCAGTACTTC. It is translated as CASSRIQSTQETQYF.

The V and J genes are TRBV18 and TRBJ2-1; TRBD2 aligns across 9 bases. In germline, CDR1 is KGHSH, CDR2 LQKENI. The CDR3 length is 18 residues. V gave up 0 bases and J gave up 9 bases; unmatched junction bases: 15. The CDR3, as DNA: TGTGCCAGCTCACCACCGAAGGGGACTAGCCTCTTAATTAGTGAGCAGTTCTTC. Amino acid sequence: CASSPPKGTSLLISEQFF.

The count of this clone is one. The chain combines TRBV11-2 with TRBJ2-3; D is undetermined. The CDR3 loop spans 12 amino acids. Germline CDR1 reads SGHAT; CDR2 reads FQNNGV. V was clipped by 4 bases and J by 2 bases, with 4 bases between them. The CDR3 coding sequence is TGTGCCAGCAGCTCCCACACAGATACGCAGTATTTT. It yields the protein CASSSHTDTQYF.

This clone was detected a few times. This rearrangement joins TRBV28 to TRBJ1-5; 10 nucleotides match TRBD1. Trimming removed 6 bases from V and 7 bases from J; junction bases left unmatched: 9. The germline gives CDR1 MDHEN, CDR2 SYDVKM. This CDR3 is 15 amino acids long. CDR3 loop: CASSLPGTGEQPQHF. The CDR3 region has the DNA TGTGCCAGCAGCCTTCCCGGGACAGGGGAACAGCCCCAGCATTTT.

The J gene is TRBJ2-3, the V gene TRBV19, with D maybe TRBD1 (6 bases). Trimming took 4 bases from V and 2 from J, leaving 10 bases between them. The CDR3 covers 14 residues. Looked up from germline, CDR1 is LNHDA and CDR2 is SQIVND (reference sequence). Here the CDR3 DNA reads TGTGCCAGTAGTAACGACAGGAACACAGATACGCAGTATTTT. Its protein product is CASSNDRNTDTQYF.

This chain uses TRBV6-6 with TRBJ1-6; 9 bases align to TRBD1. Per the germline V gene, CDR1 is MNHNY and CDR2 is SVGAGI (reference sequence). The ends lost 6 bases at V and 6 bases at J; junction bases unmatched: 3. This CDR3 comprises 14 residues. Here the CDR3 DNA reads TGTGCCAGCAGAGGGACAGGGTTTAATTCACCCCTCCACTTT. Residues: CASRGTGFNSPLHF.

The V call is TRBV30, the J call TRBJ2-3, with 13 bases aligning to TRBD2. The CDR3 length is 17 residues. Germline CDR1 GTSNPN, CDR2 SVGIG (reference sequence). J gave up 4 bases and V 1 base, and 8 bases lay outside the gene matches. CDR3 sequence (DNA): TGTGCCTGGAGTGCCGCCCGGACTAGCGGGGGTGCAGATACGCAGTATTTT. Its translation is CAWSAARTSGGADTQYF.

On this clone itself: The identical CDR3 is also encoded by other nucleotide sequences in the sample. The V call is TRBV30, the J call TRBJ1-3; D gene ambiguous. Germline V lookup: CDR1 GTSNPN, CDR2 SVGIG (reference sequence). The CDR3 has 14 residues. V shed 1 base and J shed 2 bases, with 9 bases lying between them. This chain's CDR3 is CAWSGGPPGNTIYF. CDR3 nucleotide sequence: TGTGCCTGGAGTGGAGGACCGCCTGGAAACACCATATATTTT.

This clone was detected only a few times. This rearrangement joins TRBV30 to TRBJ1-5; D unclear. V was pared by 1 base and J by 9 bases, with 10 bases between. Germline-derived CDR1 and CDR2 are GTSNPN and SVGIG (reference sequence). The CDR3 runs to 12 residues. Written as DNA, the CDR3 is TGTGCCTGGAGTGAAGTCCGGGGGCCCCAGCATTTT. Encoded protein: CAWSEVRGPQHF.

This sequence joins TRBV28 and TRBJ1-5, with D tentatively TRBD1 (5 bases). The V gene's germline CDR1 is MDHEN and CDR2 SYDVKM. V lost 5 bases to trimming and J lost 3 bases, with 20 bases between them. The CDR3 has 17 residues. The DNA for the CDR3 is TGTGCCAGCAGTCCCCGGGACGGATACATTAACAATCAGCCCCAGCATTTT. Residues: CASSPRDGYINNQPQHF. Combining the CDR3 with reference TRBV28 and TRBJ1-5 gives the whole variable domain DVKVTQSSRYLVKRTGEKVFLECVQDMDHENMFWYRQDPGLGLRLIYFSYDVKMKEKGDIPEGYSVSREKKERFSLILESASTNQTSMYLCASSPRDGYINNQPQHFGDGTRLSIL.

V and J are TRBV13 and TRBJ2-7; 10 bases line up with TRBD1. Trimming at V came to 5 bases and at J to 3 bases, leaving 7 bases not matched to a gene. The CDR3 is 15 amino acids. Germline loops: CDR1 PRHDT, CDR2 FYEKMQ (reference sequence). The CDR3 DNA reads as TGTGCCAGCAGCCTCACGGGACAGGGGAACTACGAGCAGTACTTC. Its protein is CASSLTGQGNYEQYF. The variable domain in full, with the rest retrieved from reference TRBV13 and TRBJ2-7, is AAGVIQSPRHLIKEKRETATLKCYPIPRHDTVYWYQQGPGQDPQFLISFYEKMQSDKGSIPDRFSAQQFSDYHSELNMSSLELGDSALYFCASSLTGQGNYEQYFGPGTRLTVT.

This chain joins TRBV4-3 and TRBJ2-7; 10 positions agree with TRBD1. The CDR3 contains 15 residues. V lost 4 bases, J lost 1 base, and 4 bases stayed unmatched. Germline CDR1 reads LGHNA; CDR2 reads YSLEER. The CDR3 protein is CASSRRGQGSYEQYF. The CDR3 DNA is TGCGCCAGCAGCCGGAGGGGACAGGGGTCCTACGAGCAGTACTTC.

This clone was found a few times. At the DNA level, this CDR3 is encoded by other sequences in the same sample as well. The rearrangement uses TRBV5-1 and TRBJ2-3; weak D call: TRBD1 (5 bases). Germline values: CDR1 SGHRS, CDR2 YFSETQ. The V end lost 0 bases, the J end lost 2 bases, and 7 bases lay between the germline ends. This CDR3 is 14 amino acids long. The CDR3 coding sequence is TGCGCCAGCAGCTTGGGACAGAACACAGATACGCAGTATTTT. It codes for CASSLGQNTDTQYF.

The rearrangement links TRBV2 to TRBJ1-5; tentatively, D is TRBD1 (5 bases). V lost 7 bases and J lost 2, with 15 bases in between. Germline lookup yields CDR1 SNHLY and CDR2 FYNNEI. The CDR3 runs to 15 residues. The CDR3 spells CASTTIGTGNQPQHF. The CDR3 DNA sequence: TGTGCCAGCACTACTATCGGGACGGGCAATCAGCCCCAGCATTTT.